Given below is one T cell receptor beta chain in context. The clone's antigen remains unknown. There are no base qualities to consult, and no much larger clone falls within one base. Systemically healthy Caucasian individuals from Russia, 35 to 50 in total and aged about 6 to 100 years, were included as donors. Each donor gave roughly 9 milliliters of peripheral blood, drawn into EDTA-treated Vacutainer tubes. Ficoll-Paque density-gradient centrifugation was used to isolate PBMCs, with at least 6 million obtained per sample. Trizol reagent was used to extract total RNA from the PBMCs, yielding at least 5.5 micrograms per sample. For every donor, an aliquot of PBMCs went through flow cytometry to measure the percentages of naive CD45RAhigh/CD27high T cells. Library generation was performed with 5' RACE. The run used an Illumina HiSeq 2500. A second PCR of roughly 7 to 11 cycles was performed with a sample-barcoded 5' primer and a J-beta primer mix. A template-switch 5' adaptor carrying 12 random nucleotides introduced a unique molecular identifier onto each TCR beta cDNA molecule. At least 2.5 million CDR3-containing paired-end reads were obtained from each sample. First-strand cDNA was synthesized from all RNA with the Mint cDNA synthesis kit, primed by a TRBC-specific oligonucleotide. All cDNA was treated with uracil-DNA glycosylase and then went through a first 18-cycle PCR with the universal primers M1SS and BC2_uni_R. As for the authors' bioinformatics: Each sample was normalized by randomly selecting 1 million high-quality reads, each carrying a distinct molecular identifier. Instead of being binned into consensus sequences, reads with shared molecular identifiers were discarded. MiTCR, with a Q25 quality threshold and the strictest error-elimination algorithm, was used for CDR3 identification, clonotype clustering and error correction. Lower-bound total TCR beta diversity was estimated with a nonparametric unseen species model using Euler transformation. TCRdb applied fastp at Q25 and MiXCR to the public reads, then kept only in-frame beta chains. Each CDR3 protein appears once, grouped with its most common genes and DNA. TCRdb's processing, not the study's, gives the V and J calls here. The sample yields 750,000 to 950,000 distinct CDR3 sequences; 53% were counted once. The ten largest clonotypes hold 41% of the sample.

The sample comes from a study of blood T cells in healthy people across ages (dated by TCRdb to the mid-2010s). About the full investigation: In model experiments, roughly one uniquely barcoded TCR beta cDNA molecule per two T cells was captured by template switching. Age-related changes in TCR beta repertoire diversity were measured in the study by deep sequencing normalized with unique cDNA molecular identifiers. To avoid experimental bias, donors of different ages were spread randomly across the sequencing lanes. The donors were split into four age groups: young (average about 16 years), middle-aged (over 35), aged (roughly 65) and long-lived (about 74). For two donors (one aged 18 to 29 and one aged 80 or older), the study analyzed two additional independent replicas of 1 million unique cDNA reads from the same blood draw.

The junction carries 15 bases between V and J, which are trimmed by 2 bases and 0 bases respectively. CDR1 and CDR2 are drawn from the germline V gene: SGHRS, YFSETQ. The CDR3 goes from the cysteine to the phenylalanine over 18 residues. The entry retains the CDR3 DNA only, 54 bases that are in frame from base 1. What the authors observed across the whole study: Observed TCR beta diversity correlated strongly with the percentage of naive T cells measured by flow cytometry. Because donor CMV infection status was unknown, age-related changes in expanded clonotypes were potentially confounded. Estimates of total diversity from one million sequenced T cells were regarded as lower bounds and underestimates. Observed TCR beta diversity per million T cells fell roughly linearly with age, and a significant reduction was already apparent by age about 43. Conclusive comparison of naive and antigen-experienced compartments was prevented by the profiling of bulk unsorted PBMCs. The long-lived group showed more naive CD4+ T cells, fewer expanded clones and increased TCR diversity than the aged group, suggesting age selection.

The TCR sequence derives from a man aged 80 or over in good health. The V gene is TRBV5-1 and the J gene is TRBJ2-6; D gene: possibly TRBD2, on 5 matching bases. The specimen was blood. The base sequence is TGCGCCAGCAGCTTAGGACTTCTCCAGAGCTCTGGGGCCAACGTCCTGACTTTC. Its protein product is CASSLGLLQSSGANVLTF.